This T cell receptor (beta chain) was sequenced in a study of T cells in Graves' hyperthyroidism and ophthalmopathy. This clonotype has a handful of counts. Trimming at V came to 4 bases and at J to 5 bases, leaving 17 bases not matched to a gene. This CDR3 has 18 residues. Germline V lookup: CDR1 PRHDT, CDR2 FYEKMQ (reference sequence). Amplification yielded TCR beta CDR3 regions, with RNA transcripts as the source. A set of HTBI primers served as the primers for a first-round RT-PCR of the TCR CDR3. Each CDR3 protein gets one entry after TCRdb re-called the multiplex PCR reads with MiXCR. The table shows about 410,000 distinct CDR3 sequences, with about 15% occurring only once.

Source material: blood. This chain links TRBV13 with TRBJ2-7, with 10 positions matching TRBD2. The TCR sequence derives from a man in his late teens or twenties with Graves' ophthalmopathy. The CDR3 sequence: CASSSIPALAGVGDEQYF. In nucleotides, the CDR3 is TGTGCCAGCAGCTCAATCCCCGCTCTAGCGGGAGTCGGGGACGAGCAGTACTTC.